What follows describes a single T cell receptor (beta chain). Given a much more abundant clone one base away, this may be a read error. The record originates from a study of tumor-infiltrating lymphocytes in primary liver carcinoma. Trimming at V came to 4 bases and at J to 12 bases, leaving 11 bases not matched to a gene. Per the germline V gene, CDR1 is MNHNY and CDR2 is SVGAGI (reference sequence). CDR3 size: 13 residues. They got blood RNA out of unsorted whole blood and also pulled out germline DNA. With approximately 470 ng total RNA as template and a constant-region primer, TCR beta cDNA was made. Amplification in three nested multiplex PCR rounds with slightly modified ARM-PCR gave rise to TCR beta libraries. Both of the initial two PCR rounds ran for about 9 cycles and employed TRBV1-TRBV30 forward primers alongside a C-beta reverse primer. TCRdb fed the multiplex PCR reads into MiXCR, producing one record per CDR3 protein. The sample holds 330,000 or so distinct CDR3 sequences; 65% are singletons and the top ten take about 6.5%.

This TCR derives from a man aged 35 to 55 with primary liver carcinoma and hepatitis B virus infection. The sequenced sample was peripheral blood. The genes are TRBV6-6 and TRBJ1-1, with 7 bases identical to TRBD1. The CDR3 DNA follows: TGTGCCAGCAGTTCCGACAGGGTAACCCAGCCTTTCTTT. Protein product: CASSSDRVTQPFF.